A single sample gave rise to the 21 T cell receptor beta chains below, sequenced in a study of shared clonotypes between healthy human individuals (dated by TCRdb to 2018 to 2020). Library creation used the immunoSEQ multiplex PCR assay. In TCRdb, the immuneACCESS table is reduced to in-frame sequences with V and J assigned. These tables do not hold every clone; where another copy was compared, an unresolved V gene accounts for under half, and the others remain unexplained. This sample gives about 960,000 clones in total; over 60% of them show up just once. The top ten clonotypes cover approximately 1.5% of the sample. The sample consisted of memory CD4+ T cells sorted from blood. The sample's cell subset or site label, decoded: CD45RA-negative fraction. These receptors all stem from a young man in good health.

Only a few counts were recorded for this clone. The chain uses TRBV4-3 and TRBJ1-2; D gene unclear. The CDR3 is 16 amino acids. CDR1 is LGHNA, CDR2 YSLEER, per germline. Between the trimmed V and J ends, which lost 1 base and 5 bases, there was a span of 17 bases. The CDR3 loop is CASSQARGYTHYGYTF. CDR3 DNA sequence: TGCGCCAGCAGCCAAGCCCGAGGGTATACCCATTATGGCTACACCTTC.

V usage is TRBV18 and J usage is TRBJ1-5; no clear D. Between the trimmed V and J ends, which lost 6 bases and 0 bases, there was a span of 12 bases. Germline CDR1 KGHSH, CDR2 LQKENI. The CDR3 has 15 residues. The CDR3 is CASSRTANSNQPQHF. The CDR3 DNA reads as TGTGCCAGCTCTCGAACAGCGAATAGCAATCAGCCCCAGCATTTT.

The chain couples TRBV4-2 to TRBJ1-6; 7 positions match TRBD1. Germline trimming cut 5 bases from V and 8 bases from J; bases unmatched to any gene: 15. The germline V gene encodes CDR1 LGHNA and CDR2 YNFKEQ. The CDR3 loop spans 17 amino acids. The chain's CDR3 is CASSKTGVVSLDSPLHF. The DNA of the CDR3 is TGTGCCAGCAGCAAAACAGGGGTGGTTTCTTTAGATTCACCCCTCCACTTT.

This clone was observed a few times. The chain carries TRBV28 and TRBJ2-7, with D uncertain. The germline V and J ends were trimmed by 3 bases and 3 bases, with 21 bases remaining between them. The CDR3 has 17 residues. CDR1 and CDR2 from the germline V gene are MDHEN and SYDVKM. The CDR3 region is CASSFKGFSLISYEQYF. Written as DNA, the CDR3 is TGTGCCAGCAGTTTCAAGGGATTTAGTCTTATCAGCTACGAGCAGTACTTC.

The V call is TRBV6-1, the J call TRBJ2-3, with TRBD2 matching over 9 bases. Germline V gene lookup returns CDR1 MNHNS and CDR2 SASEGT. V trimming: 1 base; J trimming: 1 base; junction bases outside the gene matches: 3. The CDR3 covers 16 residues. The CDR3, as DNA: TGTGCCAGCAGTGAAGGGACTAGCGATCGCACAGATACGCAGTATTTT. It codes for CASSEGTSDRTDTQYF.

The rearrangement uses TRBV9 and TRBJ1-5; D gene ambiguous. CDR1 and CDR2 from the germline V gene are SGDLS and YYNGEE. V was pared by 0 bases and J by 4 bases, with 14 bases between. This CDR3 is 16 amino acids long. The CDR3 reads CASSVVGEGGNQPQHF. The CDR3 DNA reads TGTGCCAGCAGCGTAGTAGGCGAGGGTGGAAATCAGCCCCAGCATTTT.

V gene TRBV6-1 combines with J gene TRBJ1-1, with D hard to call. From germline, CDR1 is MNHNS and CDR2 SASEGT. V gave up 8 bases and J gave up 0 bases, with 13 bases separating them. CDR3 length: 14 amino acids. CDR3 in amino acids: CASGRGNMNTEAFF. The CDR3 nucleotides are TGTGCCAGCGGGCGAGGTAACATGAACACTGAAGCTTTCTTT.

The chain is built from TRBV28 and TRBJ1-2, with 8 bases lining up with TRBD1. This CDR3 has 14 residues. The germline gives CDR1 MDHEN, CDR2 SYDVKM. V lost 5 bases and J lost 3; bases outside the gene matches: 5. The CDR3 loop is CASSGQGRHYGYTF. The DNA of the CDR3 is TGTGCCAGCAGTGGACAGGGACGCCACTATGGCTACACCTTC.

The table lists this clone with a count of one. This sequence joins TRBV25-1 and TRBJ1-2; possibly TRBD1 for D (6 bases). CDR3 length: 14 amino acids. The germline V gene encodes CDR1 MGHDK and CDR2 SYGVNS. V gave up 6 bases and J gave up 2 bases, with 13 bases separating them. This CDR3 reads CASSSWGGNYGYTF. In nucleotides, the CDR3 is TGTGCCAGCAGCTCCTGGGGGGGCAACTATGGCTACACCTTC.

The chain recombines TRBV5-1 with TRBJ1-1; no clear D. The CDR3 spans 11 residues. Germline V gives CDR1 SGHRS, CDR2 YFSETQ. Trimming removed 3 bases at V and 11 bases at J, with 11 bases between. CDR3: CASSSLDGAFF. CDR3 DNA: TGCGCCAGCAGCTCATTGGACGGGGCTTTCTTT.

The chain is built from TRBV5-1 and TRBJ2-7; the D gene is possibly TRBD1 (6 bases). Trimming removed 0 bases at V and 5 bases at J, with 21 bases between. This CDR3 has 17 residues. Germline loops: CDR1 SGHRS, CDR2 YFSETQ. CDR3 protein: CASSLGLRQGGGDEQYF. The CDR3 region has the DNA TGCGCCAGCAGCTTGGGGCTTCGGCAGGGTGGGGGCGACGAGCAGTACTTC.

The chain combines TRBV2 with TRBJ2-3, with D perhaps matching TRBD1 or TRBD2 (5 bases each). V lost 3 bases and J lost 5, with 15 bases in between. Germline-derived CDR1 and CDR2 are SNHLY and FYNNEI. This CDR3 has 15 residues. Written as DNA, the CDR3 is TGTGCCAGCAGTGAGAGAGGGGCCCCCGAAGATACGCAGTATTTT. Translating gives CASSERGAPEDTQYF.

The chain joins TRBV6-1 to TRBJ2-1; TRBD2 agrees at 8 bases. Germline V gene lookup returns CDR1 MNHNS and CDR2 SASEGT. The V segment lost 6 bases and the J segment 7 bases; nucleotides outside the gene matches: 11. The CDR3 is 15 residues long. Here the CDR3 reads CASSPGGAGANEQFF. For the CDR3, the DNA is TGTGCCAGCAGCCCCGGGGGAGCGGGGGCTAATGAGCAGTTCTTC.

V is TRBV5-6 and J is TRBJ2-1; 10 nucleotides line up with TRBD2. The CDR3 runs to 15 residues. Germline lookup yields CDR1 SGHDT and CDR2 YYEEEE. Trimming at V came to 1 base and at J to 9 bases, leaving 7 bases not matched to a gene. CDR3 sequence reads: CASSLTLAGVFEQFF. The DNA for the CDR3 is TGTGCCAGCAGCTTGACCCTAGCGGGGGTATTTGAGCAGTTCTTC.

J is TRBJ2-3 and V is TRBV7-2; D is possibly TRBD2 (5 bases). CDR1 and CDR2 from the germline V gene are SGHTA and FQGNSA. There are 13 residues in the CDR3. The V and J ends lost 5 bases and 7 bases respectively, with 13 bases between them. CDR3 bases: TGTGCCAGCAGCCGGGAACTGGCGAATACGCAGTATTTT. Translating gives CASSRELANTQYF.

This clone is a singleton in its sample. The same CDR3 also results from other DNA sequences found in this sample. The chain is built from TRBV5-1 and TRBJ2-7, with unresolved D. This CDR3 spans 13 amino acids. Germline-derived CDR1 and CDR2 are SGHRS and YFSETQ. Trimming shortened V by 0 bases and J by 3 bases, and 7 bases separated the two germline ends. CDR3 loop: CASSLEGYYEQYF. CDR3 DNA: TGCGCCAGCAGCTTGGAGGGTTACTACGAGCAGTACTTC.

The rearrangement uses TRBV4-3 and TRBJ2-1; 7 bases map to TRBD2. V shed 0 bases and J 1 base; nucleotides not matched to a gene: 6. The CDR3 runs to 17 residues. Looked up from germline, CDR1 is LGHNA and CDR2 is YSLEER. The CDR3 here is CASSQDRGGGSYNEQFF. The CDR3 nucleotides are TGCGCCAGCAGCCAAGATCGGGGCGGGGGTTCCTACAATGAGCAGTTCTTC.

This CDR3 is CASGLVTGRADTQYF. Here the CDR3 DNA reads TGTGCTAGTGGTTTGGTAACGGGGAGGGCAGATACGCAGTATTTT. The chain links TRBV12-5 to TRBJ2-3, with 7 bases that match TRBD2. With V trimmed by 0 bases and J by 4 bases, 4 bases remained unmatched. The CDR3 length is 15 residues. The germline V gene encodes CDR1 LGHNT and CDR2 FRNRAP.

This clone was picked up many times. This chain links TRBV11-2 with TRBJ2-1, with TRBD2 matching 8 bases. V lost 0 bases to trimming and J lost 14 bases; unmatched junction nucleotides: 6. Germline CDR1 and CDR2: SGHAT and FQNNGV. The CDR3 runs to 13 residues. CDR3 region: CASSLDGLAGEFF. The CDR3 region has the DNA TGTGCCAGCAGCTTAGATGGACTAGCAGGGGAGTTCTTC.

About this clone itself: The junction departs from the called germline gene at one end, perhaps through a read error. This chain uses TRBV6-1 with TRBJ2-2, with 10 bases matching TRBD2. From germline, CDR1 is MNHNS and CDR2 SASEGT. The CDR3 runs to 17 residues. Here the CDR3 DNA reads TGTGCCAGCAGAGAAGCAACTAGCGGGGCCGCCACCGGGGAGCTGTTTTTT. The encoded protein is CASREATSGAATGELFF.

The CDR3 region has the DNA TGTGCCAGCAGCTTCCTCACCGGGACCCAGTACTTC. Translation: CASSFLTGTQYF. The chain employs TRBV7-2 and TRBJ2-5, with D unclear. CDR1 SGHTA and CDR2 FQGNSA come from the germline V gene. The CDR3 covers 12 residues. V was shortened by 3 bases and J by 7 bases, with 9 bases between the two germline ends.